These 9 T cell receptor beta chains share one sample of origin, sequenced in a study of T cells in Graves' hyperthyroidism and ophthalmopathy. RNA transcripts yielded amplified TCR beta CDR3 regions. First-round RT-PCR of the TCR CDR3 relied on the HTBI primer set. MiXCR, applied by TCRdb to the multiplex PCR reads, yields one record per CDR3 protein. Among approximately 690,000 distinct CDR3 sequences listed, around 13% were seen once. Sample: blood. These receptors were taken from a woman between 50 and 59 years old with Graves' ophthalmopathy.

The chain joins TRBV20-1 to TRBJ1-3; maybe TRBD1 (6 bases). The CDR3 length is 14 residues. Trimming took 6 bases from V and 3 from J, leaving 15 bases between them. The V gene's germline CDR1 is DFQATT and CDR2 SNEGSKA (reference sequence). In nucleotides, the CDR3 is TGCAGTGCAACCGGGACAAATTATGGAAACACCATATATTTT. It yields the protein CSATGTNYGNTIYF.

In this sample, this clonotype turned up many times. The chain uses TRBV11-3 and TRBJ2-1, with 10 bases aligning to TRBD2. Per germline, CDR1 SGHNT and CDR2 YENEEA. V gave up 4 bases and J gave up 2 bases; unmatched junction bases: 17. The CDR3 extends over 20 amino acids. CDR3 nucleotides: TGTGCCAGCAGCTCCACAGGGTCAGGTCGTGGACTAGCGGCCTACAATGAGCAGTTCTTC. Translation: CASSSTGSGRGLAAYNEQFF. Complete variable domain (other parts from reference TRBV11-3 and TRBJ2-1): EAGVVQSPRYKIIEKKQPVAFWCNPISGHNTLYWYLQNLGQGPELLIRYENEEAVDDSQLPKDRFSAERLKGVDSTLKIQPAELGDSAVYLCASSSTGSGRGLAAYNEQFFGPGTRLTVL.

The gene calls are TRBV19 and TRBJ2-1; TRBD1 matches at 10 bases. The CDR3 length is 15 residues. V shed 5 bases and J 8 bases; nucleotides not matched to a gene: 9. In germline, CDR1 is LNHDA, CDR2 SQIVND (reference sequence). In DNA form, the CDR3 reads TGTGCCAGTAGTGGCCGGGACAGGGGAGGGTATGAGCAGTTCTTC. It specifies CASSGRDRGGYEQFF.

This clonotype was detected a few times. This sequence joins TRBV7-9 and TRBJ2-3; D is undetermined. The CDR3 is 12 residues long. Germline V gene sequence: CDR1 SEHNR, CDR2 FQNEAQ (reference sequence). V was clipped by 2 bases and J by 5 bases, with 5 bases between them. The chain's CDR3 is CASSLFLDTQYF. The CDR3 nucleotides are TGTGCCAGCAGCTTATTCCTAGATACGCAGTATTTT.

This clonotype was picked up many times. The chain recombines TRBV28 with TRBJ1-1; a weak D match, TRBD1 (6 bases). Germline V gene lookup returns CDR1 MDHEN and CDR2 SYDVKM. This CDR3 is built from 14 residues. With 9 bases removed from V and 0 bases from J, the gap between germline ends came to 14 bases. CDR3 nucleotide sequence: TGTGCCAGTTCGGGGGGCTTCATGAACACTGAAGCTTTCTTT. It specifies CASSGGFMNTEAFF.

The chain employs TRBV25-1 and TRBJ2-4; 7 bases line up with TRBD2. The CDR3 covers 16 residues. V shed 7 bases and J 1 base; nucleotides not matched to a gene: 10. CDR1 is MGHDK and CDR2 is SYGVNS in the germline V gene. The CDR3 is CASTYRGGFAKNIQYF. In DNA form, the CDR3 reads TGTGCCAGCACCTACCGCGGGGGTTTTGCCAAAAACATTCAGTACTTC.

Many counts were recorded for this clonotype. V usage is TRBV6-2 or TRBV6-3 and J usage is TRBJ2-1; 14 positions agree with TRBD2. The J segment lost 10 bases and the V segment lost 2 bases, leaving 4 bases of the junction unmatched. Per the germline V gene, CDR1 is MNHEY and CDR2 is SVGEGT. This CDR3 comprises 15 residues. CDR3 loop: CASSYGGLAGVEQFF. The CDR3 coding sequence is TGTGCCAGCAGTTACGGGGGACTAGCGGGAGTCGAGCAGTTCTTC.

The genes are TRBV5-1 and TRBJ1-2; unclear D gene. The germline V gene has CDR1 SGHRS and CDR2 YFSETQ. Trimming shortened V by 3 bases and J by 2 bases, and 11 bases separated the two germline ends. The CDR3 covers 14 residues. Here the CDR3 reads CASSSLGGNYGYTF. As DNA, the CDR3 is TGCGCCAGCAGCTCCCTAGGAGGGAACTATGGCTACACCTTC.

This clonotype was counted at least ten times. The rearrangement links TRBV28 to TRBJ2-1; no reliable D call. The CDR3 contains 12 residues. Germline CDR1 MDHEN, CDR2 SYDVKM. The V gene lost 7 bases and the J gene lost 4 bases, with 8 bases spanning the gap. CDR3 nucleotide sequence: TGTGCCAGCACAGATAAATACAATGAGCAGTTCTTC. Translating it yields CASTDKYNEQFF.